The 2 T cell receptor beta chains in this list originate from one sample, sequenced in a study of cytomegalovirus exposure and HLA in healthy donors. PCR primers comprised 60 Vbeta and 13 Jbeta primers. Profiling relied on immunoSEQ multiplex PCR, and the TCRdb table lists in-frame clones only, not all of them. The table records about 190,000 clones, roughly 80% of them present only once. The specimen was PBMCs. These receptors originate from a man aged 35 to 55 in good health and CMV-seropositive.

The chain uses TRBV28 and TRBJ2-2, with D perhaps matching TRBD1 (5 bases). Germline CDR1 MDHEN, CDR2 SYDVKM. This CDR3 has 13 residues. V lost 6 bases to trimming and J lost 5 bases, with 10 bases between them. The CDR3 sequence is CASRLRVTGELFF. As DNA, the CDR3 is TGTGCCAGCAGACTCAGGGTTACCGGGGAGCTGTTTTTT.

V gene TRBV11-1 combines with J gene TRBJ2-7, with 7 nucleotides matching TRBD1. V shed 3 bases and J 9 bases; nucleotides not matched to a gene: 2. Germline V lookup: CDR1 SGHAT, CDR2 FQDESV (reference sequence). This CDR3 contains 11 residues. CDR3 sequence reads: CASSFTGVQYF. Written as DNA, the CDR3 is TGTGCCAGCAGCTTTACAGGGGTGCAGTACTTC.